This T cell receptor beta chain was found in a study of HIV-infected patients and healthy controls. Study results and limitations: HIV-associated CDR3 frequencies dropped significantly during therapy; CMV-associated ones, mostly rising, changed nonsignificantly. In healthy controls, MAIT alpha CDR3s were common; in HIV+ repertoires, severely depleted.

The repertoire came from unfractionated whole blood and reflected all unsorted peripheral T cells. As for this clonotype: Antigen specificity is unknown.

This CDR3 is 14 amino acids long. Trimming removed 6 bases from V and 11 bases from J, with 22 bases in between. The germline V gene encodes CDR1 MNHEY and CDR2 SMNVEV (reference sequence). cDNA was made from about 500 ng RNA using alpha and beta constant primers. Separate chain-specific third strand synthesis with multiplexing indices produced the alpha and beta libraries. TCRdb itself ran the 5' RACE reads through MiXCR, one entry per CDR3 protein. The sample contains about 15,000 distinct CDR3 sequences, 7% of which appear only once. The J gene is TRBJ1-1, the V gene TRBV27; D uncertain. The source of this sequence is an adult in good health. The sequenced material came from blood. The CDR3 DNA is TGTGCCAGCAGCCTGACGCCGGAGGGTCGGAAGGCTTTCTTT. Translated: CASSLTPEGRKAFF.